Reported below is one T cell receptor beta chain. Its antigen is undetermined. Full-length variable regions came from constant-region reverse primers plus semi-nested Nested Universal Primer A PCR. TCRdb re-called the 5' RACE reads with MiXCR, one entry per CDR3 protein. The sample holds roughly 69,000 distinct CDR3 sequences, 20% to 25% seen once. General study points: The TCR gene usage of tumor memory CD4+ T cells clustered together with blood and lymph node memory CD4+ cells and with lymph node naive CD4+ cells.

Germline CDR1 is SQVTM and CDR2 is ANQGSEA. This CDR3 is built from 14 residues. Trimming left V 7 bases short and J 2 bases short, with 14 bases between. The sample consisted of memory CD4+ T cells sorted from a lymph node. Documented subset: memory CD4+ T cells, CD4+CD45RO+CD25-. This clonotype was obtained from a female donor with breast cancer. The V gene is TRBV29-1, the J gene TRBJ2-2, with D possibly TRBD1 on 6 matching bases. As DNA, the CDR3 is TGCAGCGCCGTACGGGACACTAACACCGGGGAGCTGTTTTTT. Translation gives CSAVRDTNTGELFF.